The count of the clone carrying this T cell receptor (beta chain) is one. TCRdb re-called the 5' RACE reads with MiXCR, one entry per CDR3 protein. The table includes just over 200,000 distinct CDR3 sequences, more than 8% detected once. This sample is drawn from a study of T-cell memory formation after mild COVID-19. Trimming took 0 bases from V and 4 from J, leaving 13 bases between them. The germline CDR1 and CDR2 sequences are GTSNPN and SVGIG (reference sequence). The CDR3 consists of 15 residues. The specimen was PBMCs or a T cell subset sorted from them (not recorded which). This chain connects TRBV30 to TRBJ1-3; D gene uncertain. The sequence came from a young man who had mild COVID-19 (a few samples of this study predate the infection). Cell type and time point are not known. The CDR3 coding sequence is TGTGCCTGGAGTGTTACGGGCCGGACCGGAAACACCATATATTTT. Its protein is CAWSVTGRTGNTIYF.